This TCR beta chain was captured by sequencing in a study of blood T cell repertoires in COVID-19. Whole-study context: Whether acute or convalescent, the COVID-19 samples came from the United States, Italy and Spain.

As processed by the authors: Researchers report that nucleated cell counts were estimated from reference gene primer amplification. The assay was immunoSEQ multiplex PCR, and TCRdb's table has in-frame clones only and misses some. The V and J calls and clone size come from that table; D and trimming were worked out from the DNA. This sample has tens of thousands of clones, with 87% found just once. CDR1 is KGHSH and CDR2 is LQKENI in the germline V gene. V was trimmed by 3 bases and J by 0 bases, leaving 14 bases between them. The CDR3 spans 16 residues. The sequenced sample was peripheral blood. The V and J genes are TRBV18 and TRBJ1-1; TRBD1 is a possible D gene (5 bases). This sequence originates from a human donor in a cohort sampled during active COVID-19. The CDR3 DNA sequence: TGTGCCAGCTCACCTGCCCGGGGGAACTTGAACACTGAAGCTTTCTTT. This sequence encodes CASSPARGNLNTEAFF.